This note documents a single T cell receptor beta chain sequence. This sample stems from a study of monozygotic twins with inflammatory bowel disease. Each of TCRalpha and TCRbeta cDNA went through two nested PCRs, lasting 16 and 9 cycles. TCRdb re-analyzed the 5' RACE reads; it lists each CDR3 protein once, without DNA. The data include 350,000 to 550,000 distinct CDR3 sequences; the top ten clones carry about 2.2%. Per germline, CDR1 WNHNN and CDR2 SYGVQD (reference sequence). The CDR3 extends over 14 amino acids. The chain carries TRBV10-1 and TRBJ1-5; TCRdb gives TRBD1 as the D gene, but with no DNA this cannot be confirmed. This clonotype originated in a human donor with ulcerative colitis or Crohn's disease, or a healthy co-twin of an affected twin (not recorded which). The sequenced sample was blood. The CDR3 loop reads CASRMGQTYQPQHF.